The following is a T cell receptor (beta chain) sequence with its context. The sample comes from a study of blood T cell repertoires in COVID-19. Across the study: Sample material is recorded as cDNA or gDNA derived from T cells, B-cell-depleted T cells, or PBMCs.

Germline CDR1 and CDR2: PRHDT and FYEKMQ (reference sequence). The CDR3 runs 14 residues. The V and J ends lost 1 base and 5 bases, in that order; junction bases with no gene match: 1. Clones were read by immunoSEQ multiplex PCR, and TCRdb kept only the in-frame ones, dropping some. The table has tens of thousands of clones, roughly 80% seen once; the top ten hold about 3.8%. Sequencing was done on a sample of PBMCs or T cells enriched from blood (not recorded which). This chain links TRBV13 with TRBJ2-3; 9 bases agree with TRBD2. The receptor comes from a woman in her 40s with acute COVID-19. CDR3 region: CASSLELAGDTQYF. The CDR3 nucleotides read TGTGCCAGCAGCTTAGAACTAGCGGGAGATACGCAGTATTTT. Full variable domain (remainder filled in from reference TRBV13 and TRBJ2-3): AAGVIQSPRHLIKEKRETATLKCYPIPRHDTVYWYQQGPGQDPQFLISFYEKMQSDKGSIPDRFSAQQFSDYHSELNMSSLELGDSALYFCASSLELAGDTQYFGPGTRLTVL.